Listed below are T cell receptor beta chains from one sample, sequenced in a study of T cell responses to AZD1222 COVID-19 vaccine. Here immunoSEQ multiplex PCR was the method, and the copy in TCRdb shows in-frame clones only, minus some. The sample has about 69,000 clones; 75% to 90% are singletons. This material consisted of peripheral blood, taken on day 0 of AZD1222 vaccination. These receptors came from an adult in good health. The CDR3 runs from the conserved cysteine through the conserved F or W. Each record gives: D gene, clone size, V gene, J gene, CDR3 protein, CDR3 DNA. D genes are given only for firm matches. Clone size appears in some rows only: once, few, many, or a class for an expanded clone.

>TRBD2|NA|TRBV5-8|TRBJ2-1
CASSSGLAGVNEQFF
TGTGCCAGCAGCTCGGGACTAGCGGGGGTTAATGAGCAGTTCTTC
>TRBD1|NA|TRBV24-1|TRBJ1-5
CATSDTGTARPGNQPQHF
TGTGCCACCAGTGATACCGGGACAGCACGCCCTGGCAATCAGCCCCAGCATTTT
>TRBD1|NA|TRBV10-1|TRBJ1-2
CASSESGNDRATF
TGCGCCAGCAGTGAGTCCGGCAACGACAGGGCAACCTTC
>NA|NA|TRBV18|TRBJ1-1
CASSPLMLGDNTEAFF
TGTGCCAGCTCACCATTGATGTTAGGAGACAACACTGAAGCTTTCTTT
>TRBD2|once|TRBV19|TRBJ2-5
CASKAGGEETQYF
TGTGCCAGTAAGGCGGGAGGGGAAGAGACCCAGTACTTC
>NA|NA|TRBV7-6|TRBJ2-1
CASSRGLQNEQFF
TGTGCCAGCAGCCGGGGACTCCAGAATGAGCAGTTCTTC
>NA|NA|TRBV18|TRBJ2-1
CASSPSRDSEQFF
TGTGCCAGCTCACCATCTAGGGATTCTGAGCAGTTCTTC
>TRBD2|once|TRBV19|TRBJ2-7
CASSFSGSRIYEQYF
TGTGCCAGTAGTTTTAGCGGGAGCCGGATCTACGAGCAGTACTTC
>NA|NA|TRBV28|TRBJ1-5
CASSTQTGTYQPQHF
TGTGCCAGCAGTACGCAAACAGGGACCTATCAGCCCCAGCATTTT
>NA|once|TRBV4-3|TRBJ1-5
CASSQDLLAGVLNQPQHF
TGCGCCAGCAGCCAAGATCTCTTGGCGGGGGTCCTCAATCAGCCCCAGCATTTT
>TRBD2|NA|TRBV9|TRBJ2-5
CASSAGLAGETQYF
TGTGCCAGCAGCGCCGGTCTAGCGGGAGAGACCCAGTACTTC
>NA|NA|TRBV10-3|TRBJ1-1
CAISPEGPKRPEAFF
TGTGCCATCAGTCCTGAAGGCCCCAAGAGGCCTGAAGCTTTCTTT
>NA|once|TRBV4-2|TRBJ1-1
CASSPRGELNTEAFF
TGTGCCAGCAGCCCTCGGGGGGAGTTGAACACTGAAGCTTTCTTT